This T cell receptor beta chain was observed in a study of T cells in localized non-small cell lung cancer. For this clone: Antigen unknown.

V was shortened by 2 bases and J by 10 bases, with 20 bases between the two germline ends. This CDR3 comprises 15 residues. Germline V CDR1 and CDR2: LGHNT, FRNRAP. Repertoires were generated with immunoSEQ multiplex PCR, while TCRdb's copy carries only in-frame clones and drops some. The sample has about 33,000 clones; about 90% are singletons. Findings and limits, study-wide: Uninvolved adjacent lung had more T cell clonality than any other tissue, topping tumor. Blood T cell density predicted longer survival; adjacent-lung clonality, shorter. Paired adjacent lung recovered a median around 59 of the top 100 tumor clones.

The receptor's source is a female donor older than 55 with stage I lung adenocarcinoma. The gene calls are TRBV12-5 and TRBJ1-1; D remains ambiguous. The sequenced sample was peripheral blood, obtained before any cancer treatment. CDR3 protein: CASGLPRVPREGAFF. CDR3 nucleotide sequence: TGTGCTAGTGGTTTGCCTAGAGTTCCTAGGGAGGGAGCTTTCTTT.